This T cell receptor beta chain appears in the sequencing data of a study of OX40 agonist ivuxolimab in advanced cancers. Germline-derived CDR1 and CDR2 are SGDLS and YYNGEE. This CDR3 comprises 17 residues. After removal of 0 bases from V and 10 bases from J, the junction contained 15 bases not matched to a gene. The data were produced by immunoSEQ multiplex PCR, yet TCRdb's version contains in-frame clones alone and is incomplete. This sample has about 95,000 clones, with 90% to 95% found just once. This clone was detected only once. The clonotype comes from an adult with an advanced solid tumor such as melanoma, head and neck, liver or kidney cancer. The material was CD4+ or CD8+ T cells sorted from blood, obtained in a trial of the OX40 agonist ivuxolimab. The chain links TRBV9 to TRBJ2-1; 8 nucleotides line up with TRBD2. The CDR3 nucleotides are TGTGCCAGCAGCGTAGGAATCGCGGGAGGCCGGGGATGGGAGCAGTTCTTC. Translated, it gives CASSVGIAGGRGWEQFF.